This TCR beta chain was documented in a study of blood T cell repertoires in COVID-19 (dated by TCRdb to 2018 to 2020). A note on the overall study: Samples covering the acute and convalescent phases of COVID-19 were provided by collaborators in the United States, Italy and Spain. HLA class I and class II types, where available, came from metadata supplied by the sample provider rather than from assay-based typing. A de-identified subject ID, COVID-19 status, age in years and sex were almost always included in the sample metadata. Samples were obtained from the ongoing ImmuneRACE study (first 160 participants) and from some 1,300 subjects provided by 6 global collaborators. Subjects who had been exposed to COVID-19, were actively infected with it, or had recovered from it provided the deeply sampled blood TCRbeta repertoires that made up the dataset. The repertoires were released in a freely available public database intended as a resource for research on the immune response to SARS-CoV-2. The material from the prospective study consisted of cDNA or gDNA derived from T cells, B-cell-depleted T cells, or PBMCs.

The immunoSEQ Assay, a bias-controlled multiplex PCR, was used to amplify TCRbeta CDR3 regions from genomic DNA. As for the original processing: Within the assay, amplification of reference gene primers was used to estimate how many nucleated cells each sample contained. To quantify the absolute abundance of each unique TCRbeta CDR3 rearrangement, sequence reads were collapsed and filtered. For each sample, productive Simpson clonality was calculated as the square root of Simpson's diversity index across productive rearrangements. Not all clones reach the TCRdb copy of this immuneACCESS table, which keeps in-frame sequences only. Checked studies attribute under half of the gap to unresolved V genes and leave the rest unexplained. D and trimming were read from the DNA, whereas the V and J calls and clone size are those reported in that table. The sample table contains about 82,000 clones; only one count was recorded for roughly 78% of them. 6% to 7.5% of the sample is in the top ten clones.

Each collaborating institution followed its own protocols to collect whole blood in K2EDTA tubes. For TCRbeta analysis, collaborators shipped samples in one of three forms: frozen whole blood, isolated PBMCs, or DNA extracted from either of those sample types. Cut back by 5 bases and 0 bases, the V and J ends lie 10 bases apart. CDR1 and CDR2 were assigned from the germline V gene (reference sequence) as MNHNY and SVGAGI. CDR3 length: 14 amino acids, cysteine to phenylalanine. Only the CDR3 region is kept as DNA, spanning 42 bases read in frame from base 1. General study outcomes and caveats: The amount of clinical and demographic metadata varied by source and participant and was provided uncurated.

Points on this clone: What antigen it recognizes has not been identified. No much larger clone exists at a distance of one base, and base qualities are not known.

The rearrangement combines TRBV6-6 with TRBJ1-2, with TRBD1 tentatively as D gene (6 bases match). The sample consisted of peripheral blood. The source of this sequence is a man over 45 with active or convalescent COVID-19. The CDR3 amino acid sequence is: CASSDRPTNYGYTF. The nucleotide sequence reads TGTGCCAGCAGTGACAGGCCAACTAACTATGGCTACACCTTC.